Given below is one TCR beta chain in context. Its target is not known. The entry originates in a study of CD8 T cells in ankylosing spondylitis. Study-wide results and caveats: A TCR beta motif made of about 8 highly homologous variants seemed typical of ankylosing spondylitis blood.

MiXCR was run by TCRdb on the 5' RACE reads, yielding one entry per CDR3 protein. This table holds about 500,000 distinct CDR3 sequences, roughly 13% found once. Sequencing was done on a sample of blood, either unsorted or a sorted T cell fraction (not recorded which). The sequence was collected from a male donor with ankylosing spondylitis.

CDR3 DNA sequence: TGCAGCGTTGTGGCCAGGGGGGATCCTACCTACAATGAGCAGTTCTTC. It specifies CSVVARGDPTYNEQFF. The chain uses TRBV29-1 and TRBJ2-1; D is possibly TRBD1 (7 bases). This CDR3 region has 16 residues. V lost 4 bases, J lost 2 bases, and 18 bases lay in between. CDR1 and CDR2 (germline): SQVTM, ANQGSEA.